This entry lists 6 T cell receptor beta chains sequenced from one sample in a study of human T cells and chemical hapten exposure. Sample time point: patch test 1, 2 weeks after DPC sensitization. Indicated treatment: therapeutic diphenylcyclopropenone sensitization with weekly scalp DPC. TCRdb re-called the RACE reads with MiXCR, one entry per CDR3 protein. The sample has about 380,000 distinct CDR3 sequences, roughly 4.8% seen once. This specimen was whole blood, taken in connection with sensitization to the hapten diphenylcyclopropenone (DPC). These receptors all stem from a woman between 50 and 59 years old with alopecia areata. Some clones in this sample may be carry-over from other donors' samples.

The chain links TRBV5-1 to TRBJ1-1, with a tentative D call TRBD1 (5 bases). Trimming stripped 0 bases from V and 0 bases from J, with 15 bases between. This CDR3 region has 17 residues. Germline values: CDR1 SGHRS, CDR2 YFSETQ. The DNA of the CDR3 is TGCGCCAGCAGCTTGGGCGGGACGGCTTTCATGAACACTGAAGCTTTCTTT. Encoded protein: CASSLGGTAFMNTEAFF.

The chain uses TRBV7-2 and TRBJ2-6; D possibly matches TRBD1 or TRBD2 (7 bases each). This CDR3 has 17 amino acids. V was pared by 1 base and J by 3 bases, with 13 bases between. Germline loops: CDR1 SGHTA, CDR2 FQGNSA. In nucleotides, the CDR3 is TGTGCCAGCAGCTTAGGGGGAGGGACAGTTGGGGCCAACGTCCTGACTTTC. Translation: CASSLGGGTVGANVLTF.

The genes are TRBV5-1 and TRBJ2-5; D possibly corresponds to TRBD2 (5 bases). This CDR3 has 16 residues. V dropped 4 bases and J dropped 5 bases, with 21 bases sitting between them. Per the germline V gene, CDR1 is SGHRS and CDR2 is YFSETQ. CDR3 residues: CASSDPGGPERETQYF. The CDR3 DNA sequence: TGCGCCAGCAGCGACCCTGGCGGGCCCGAGAGGGAGACCCAGTACTTC.

Points on this clonotype: Its ends do not fully match the called genes, so a read error is possible. V is TRBV5-1 and J is TRBJ2-2; unclear D gene. The CDR3 sequence is 16 residues long. Germline assignment: CDR1 SGHRS and CDR2 YFSETQ. This chain's CDR3 is CACSSDTGWATGELFF. The DNA of the CDR3 is TGCGCCTGCAGCTCCGACACCGGGTGGGCCACCGGGGAGCTGTTTTTT.

The table lists this clonotype with many counts. The genes are TRBV11-3 and TRBJ2-3; TRBD2 aligns across 14 bases. Germline loops: CDR1 SGHNT, CDR2 YENEEA. Unmatched junction bases numbered 6, after V lost 5 bases and J lost 2 bases. This CDR3 is 17 amino acids long. CDR3 DNA: TGTGCCAGCAGCCACCCGGGACTAGCGGGAGCCACAGATACGCAGTATTTT. It yields the protein CASSHPGLAGATDTQYF. Drawing the rest from reference TRBV11-3 and TRBJ2-3, the complete variable domain is EAGVVQSPRYKIIEKKQPVAFWCNPISGHNTLYWYLQNLGQGPELLIRYENEEAVDDSQLPKDRFSAERLKGVDSTLKIQPAELGDSAVYLCASSHPGLAGATDTQYFGPGTRLTVL.

Only a few counts were recorded for this clonotype. This chain links TRBV6-6 with TRBJ2-7; either TRBD1 or TRBD2 may fit D (5 bases each). Trimming cost V 4 bases and J 4 bases, with 17 bases left between them. From germline, CDR1 is MNHNY and CDR2 SVGAGI (reference sequence). CDR3 length: 15 residues. The CDR3 bases are TGTGCCAGCAGTTCCGACCTTGAGGGGTTGTACGAGCAGTACTTC. It is translated as CASSSDLEGLYEQYF.